A selection of T cell receptor beta chains follows, all from one sample in a study of read filtering for tumor transcriptome and immune sequencing. One entry per CDR3 protein results from TCRdb running MiXCR on the reads. The data contain over 80,000 distinct CDR3 sequences, 10% to 15% of them singletons. Sequenced material: a population of CD138-negative cells sorted from bone marrow. The receptors originated from a donor at least 40 years old with multiple myeloma. Each CDR3 is given with its conserved first and last residue. Each record gives: clone size, D gene, J gene, V gene, CDR3 protein, CDR3 DNA. D genes are given only for firm matches. Clone size is not always given. Where it is, it says once, few, many or a class for expanded clones.

-,TRBD1,TRBJ1-1,TRBV5-1,CASSFETGVITAEAFF,TGCGCCAGCAGCTTTGAGACAGGGGTTATTACGGCTGAAGCTTTCTTT
many,-,TRBJ1-1,TRBV5-1,CASSLAGTVNTEAFF,TGCGCCAGCAGCTTGGCCGGGACGGTGAACACTGAAGCTTTCTTT
many,-,TRBJ2-6,TRBV19,CASVTAGSGANVLTF,TGTGCCAGCGTGACGGCCGGCTCTGGGGCCAACGTCCTGACTTTC
many,TRBD1,TRBJ2-1,TRBV5-1,CASSAGQGFRNEQFF,TGCGCCAGCAGCGCGGGACAGGGGTTTCGGAATGAGCAGTTCTTC
-,-,TRBJ1-1,TRBV20-1,CSASQGHRNTEAFF,TGCAGTGCTAGTCAAGGACACAGGAACACTGAAGCTTTCTTT
many,TRBD1,TRBJ1-5,TRBV2,CASSSQGISNQPQHF,TGTGCCAGCAGTTCACAGGGGATTAGCAATCAGCCCCAGCATTTT
many,TRBD1,TRBJ1-1,TRBV20-1,CSARVGQVNTEAFF,TGCAGTGCTAGAGTGGGACAGGTGAACACTGAAGCTTTCTTT
many,TRBD2,TRBJ2-7,TRBV6-2/TRBV6-3,CASSYALAGPYEQYF,TGTGCCAGCAGTTACGCACTAGCGGGCCCCTACGAGCAGTACTTC
many,TRBD1,TRBJ2-7,TRBV20-1,CSATNGQGGEQYF,TGCAGTGCCACCAACGGACAGGGGGGCGAGCAGTACTTC
many,-,TRBJ2-2,TRBV3-1,CASSRPHSGELFF,TGTGCCAGCAGCCGGCCTCATTCCGGGGAGCTGTTTTTT
many,-,TRBJ2-4,TRBV11-1,CASSLKWGAYIQYF,TGTGCCAGCAGCCTTAAGTGGGGGGCTTACATTCAGTACTTC
many,TRBD2,TRBJ2-5,TRBV20-1,CSARIGLAEDQETQYF,TGCAGTGCTAGGATCGGACTAGCGGAGGACCAAGAGACCCAGTACTTC
many,-,TRBJ2-6,TRBV29-1,CSVDLSGAGANVLTF,TGCAGCGTTGACCTTTCAGGGGCTGGGGCCAACGTCCTGACTTTC
many,-,TRBJ1-4,TRBV2,CASSPQRKLFF,TGTGCCAGCAGTCCCCAACGAAAACTGTTTTTT
many,-,TRBJ2-7,TRBV7-8,CASSLGGLEQYF,TGTGCCAGCAGCTTAGGGGGCCTCGAGCAGTACTTC
-,TRBD2,TRBJ2-1,TRBV25-1,CASSWMSGIDNEQFF,TGTGCCAGCAGTTGGATGAGCGGGATCGACAATGAGCAGTTCTTC
many,-,TRBJ2-5,TRBV11-2,CASSSFAGIGETQYF,TGTGCCAGCAGCTCCTTCGCAGGGATCGGGGAGACCCAGTACTTC
many,TRBD2,TRBJ2-7,TRBV7-2,CASSLVPSGMSEQYF,TGTGCCAGCAGCTTAGTCCCTAGCGGGATGAGCGAGCAGTACTTC
-,-,TRBJ1-1,TRBV7-9,CASSMTLLGTEAFF,TGTGCCAGCAGCATGACTCTCCTCGGCACTGAAGCTTTCTTT
many,-,TRBJ2-3,TRBV6-6,CASSYGIMGGDTQYF,TGTGCCAGCAGTTACGGTATCATGGGGGGAGATACGCAGTATTTT
many,TRBD1,TRBJ2-3,TRBV5-6,CASSLGGTGGVDTQYF,TGTGCCAGCAGCCTGGGGGGGACAGGGGGCGTGGATACGCAGTATTTT
-,-,TRBJ2-4,TRBV20-1,CSARAPRNIQYF,TGCAGTGCCCGGGCCCCTCGGAACATTCAGTACTTC
many,-,TRBJ2-3,TRBV18,CASSQSKGGTDTQYF,TGTGCCAGCTCACAATCGAAGGGGGGCACAGATACGCAGTATTTT
few,-,TRBJ2-2,TRBV20-1,CSARPPGTSNTGELFF,TGCAGTGCTAGACCTCCAGGCACCTCGAACACCGGGGAGCTGTTTTTT
many,-,TRBJ2-3,TRBV28,CASRQGSATDTQYF,TGTGCCAGCAGGCAGGGGTCTGCCACAGATACGCAGTATTTT
many,TRBD2,TRBJ2-1,TRBV11-2,CASSLDLRGSFYEQFF,TGTGCCAGCAGCTTAGATCTCCGCGGGAGTTTCTATGAGCAGTTCTTC
many,-,TRBJ1-2,TRBV14,CASSHTRTGGGYTF,TGTGCCAGCAGCCACACCCGAACAGGCGGTGGCTACACCTTC
many,-,TRBJ1-1,TRBV10-2,CASSEYKTEAFF,TGCGCCAGCAGTGAGTACAAGACTGAAGCTTTCTTT
few,TRBD1,TRBJ1-1,TRBV4-1,CASSGTGGTEAFF,TGCGCCAGCAGCGGGACAGGGGGCACTGAAGCTTTCTTT
many,TRBD1,TRBJ2-3,TRBV5-1,CASSFGQGADTQYF,TGCGCCAGCAGCTTCGGACAGGGAGCAGATACGCAGTATTTT
many,-,TRBJ2-2,TRBV5-1,CASSLAPLLGDTGELFF,TGCGCCAGCAGCTTGGCTCCTCTTTTGGGGGACACCGGGGAGCTGTTTTTT
many,TRBD2,TRBJ2-1,TRBV29-1,CSVDSGSYNEQFF,TGCAGCGTCGATAGCGGGAGTTACAATGAGCAGTTCTTC
-,TRBD2,TRBJ2-1,TRBV7-9,CASSSGSPSSGTSDYNEQFF,TGTGCCAGCAGCAGCGGTAGCCCATCATCCGGGACTAGCGATTACAATGAGCAGTTCTTC
many,TRBD2,TRBJ2-5,TRBV7-6,CASSSKGTSEETQYF,TGTGCCAGCAGCTCCAAGGGGACTAGCGAGGAGACCCAGTACTTC
few,-,TRBJ2-7,TRBV29-1,CSAAGLSYEQYF,TGCAGCGCCGCCGGACTCTCCTACGAGCAGTACTTC